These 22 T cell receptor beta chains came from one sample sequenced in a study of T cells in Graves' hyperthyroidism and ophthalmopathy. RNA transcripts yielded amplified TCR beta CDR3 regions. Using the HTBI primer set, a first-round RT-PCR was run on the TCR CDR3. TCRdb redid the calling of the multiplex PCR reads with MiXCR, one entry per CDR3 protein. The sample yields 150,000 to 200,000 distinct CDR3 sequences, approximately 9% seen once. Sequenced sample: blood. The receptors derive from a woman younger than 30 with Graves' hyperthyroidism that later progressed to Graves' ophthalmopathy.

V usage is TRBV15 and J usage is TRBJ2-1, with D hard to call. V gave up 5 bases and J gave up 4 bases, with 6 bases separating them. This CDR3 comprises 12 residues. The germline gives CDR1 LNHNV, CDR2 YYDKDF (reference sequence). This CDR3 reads CATSEQYNEQFF. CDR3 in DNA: TGTGCCACCAGCGAACAGTACAATGAGCAGTTCTTC.

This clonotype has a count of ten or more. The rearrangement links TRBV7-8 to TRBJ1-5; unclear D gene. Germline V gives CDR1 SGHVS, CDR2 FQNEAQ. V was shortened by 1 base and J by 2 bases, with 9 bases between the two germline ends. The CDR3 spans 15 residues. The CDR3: CASSLEPGGNQPQHF. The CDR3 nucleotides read TGTGCCAGCAGCTTAGAGCCGGGAGGCAATCAGCCCCAGCATTTT.

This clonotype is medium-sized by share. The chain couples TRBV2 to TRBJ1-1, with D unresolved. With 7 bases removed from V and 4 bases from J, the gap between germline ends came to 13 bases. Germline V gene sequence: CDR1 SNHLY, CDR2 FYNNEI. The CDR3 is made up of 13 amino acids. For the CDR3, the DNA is TGTGCCAGCACGGTCCGAGGACCCACTGAAGCTTTCTTT. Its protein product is CASTVRGPTEAFF.

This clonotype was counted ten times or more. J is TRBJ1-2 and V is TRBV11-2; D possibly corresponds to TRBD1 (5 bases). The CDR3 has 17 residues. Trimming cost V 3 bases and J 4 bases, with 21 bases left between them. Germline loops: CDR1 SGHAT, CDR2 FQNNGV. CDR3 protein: CASSFQWDGGISYGYTF. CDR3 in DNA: TGTGCCAGCAGCTTTCAATGGGATGGGGGGATAAGCTATGGCTACACCTTC. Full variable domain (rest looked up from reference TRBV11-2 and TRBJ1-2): EAGVAQSPRYKIIEKRQSVAFWCNPISGHATLYWYQQILGQGPKLLIQFQNNGVVDDSQLPKDRFSAERLKGVDSTLKIQPAKLEDSAVYLCASSFQWDGGISYGYTFGSGTRLTVV.

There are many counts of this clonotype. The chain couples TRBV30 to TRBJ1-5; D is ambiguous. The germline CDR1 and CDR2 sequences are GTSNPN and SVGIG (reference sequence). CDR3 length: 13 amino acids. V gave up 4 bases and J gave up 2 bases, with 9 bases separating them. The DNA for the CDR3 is TGTGCCTGGAAAGGGATGGGCAATCAGCCCCAGCATTTT. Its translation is CAWKGMGNQPQHF.

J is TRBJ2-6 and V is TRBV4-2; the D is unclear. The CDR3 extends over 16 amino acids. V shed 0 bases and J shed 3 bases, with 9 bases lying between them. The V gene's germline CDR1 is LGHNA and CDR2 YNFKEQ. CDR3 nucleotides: TGTGCCAGCAGCCAAGAATCAGTTAGTGGGGCCAACGTCCTGACTTTC. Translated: CASSQESVSGANVLTF.

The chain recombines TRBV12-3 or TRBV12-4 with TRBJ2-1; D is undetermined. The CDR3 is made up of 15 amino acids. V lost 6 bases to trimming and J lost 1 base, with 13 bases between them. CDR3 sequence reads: CASRQKQQSYNEQFF. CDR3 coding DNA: TGTGCCAGCAGACAGAAACAGCAATCCTACAATGAGCAGTTCTTC.

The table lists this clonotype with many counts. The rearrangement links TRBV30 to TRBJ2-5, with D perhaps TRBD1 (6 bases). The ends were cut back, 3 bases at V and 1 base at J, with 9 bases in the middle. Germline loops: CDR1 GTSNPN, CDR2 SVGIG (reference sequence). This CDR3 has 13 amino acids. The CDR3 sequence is CAWSRGVQETQYF. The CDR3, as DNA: TGTGCCTGGAGCAGGGGTGTCCAAGAGACCCAGTACTTC.

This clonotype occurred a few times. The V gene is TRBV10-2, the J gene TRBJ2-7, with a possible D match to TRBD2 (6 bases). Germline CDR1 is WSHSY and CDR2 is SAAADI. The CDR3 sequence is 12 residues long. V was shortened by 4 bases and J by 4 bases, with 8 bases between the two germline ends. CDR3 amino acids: CASSATSYEQYF. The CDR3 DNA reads TGCGCCAGCAGTGCGACTAGTTACGAGCAGTACTTC.

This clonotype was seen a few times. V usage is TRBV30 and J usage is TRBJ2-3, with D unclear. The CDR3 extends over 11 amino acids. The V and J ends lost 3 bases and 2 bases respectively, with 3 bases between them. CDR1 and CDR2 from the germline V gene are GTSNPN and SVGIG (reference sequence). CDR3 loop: CAWRPTDTQYF. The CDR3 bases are TGTGCCTGGAGACCCACAGATACGCAGTATTTT.

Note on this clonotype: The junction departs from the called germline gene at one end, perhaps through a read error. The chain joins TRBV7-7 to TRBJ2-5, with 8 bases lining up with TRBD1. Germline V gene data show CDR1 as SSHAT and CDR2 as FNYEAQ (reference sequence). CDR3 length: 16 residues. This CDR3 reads CASSLGTGLGRETQYF. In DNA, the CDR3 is TGTGCTAGCAGCTTAGGGACAGGCCTTGGAAGGGAGACCCAGTACTTC.

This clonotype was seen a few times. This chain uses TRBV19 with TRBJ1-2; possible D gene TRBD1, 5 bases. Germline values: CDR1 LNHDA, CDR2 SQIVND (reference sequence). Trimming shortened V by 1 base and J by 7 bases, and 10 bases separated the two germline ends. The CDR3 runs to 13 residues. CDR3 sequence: CASSIARVSGYTF. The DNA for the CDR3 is TGTGCCAGTAGTATAGCCAGGGTCTCTGGCTACACCTTC.

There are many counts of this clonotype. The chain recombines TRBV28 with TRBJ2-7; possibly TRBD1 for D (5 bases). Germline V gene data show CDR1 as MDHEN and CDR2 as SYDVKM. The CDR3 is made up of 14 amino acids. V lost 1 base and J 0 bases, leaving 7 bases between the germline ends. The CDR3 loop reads CASSLLTGSYEQYF. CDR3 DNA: TGTGCCAGCAGTTTATTAACAGGCTCCTACGAGCAGTACTTC.

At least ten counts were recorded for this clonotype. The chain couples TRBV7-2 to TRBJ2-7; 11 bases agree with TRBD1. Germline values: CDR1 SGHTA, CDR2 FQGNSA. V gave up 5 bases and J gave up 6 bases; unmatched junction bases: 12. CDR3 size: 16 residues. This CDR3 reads CASSRNVRDRGGEQYF. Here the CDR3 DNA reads TGTGCCAGCAGCCGTAACGTGCGGGACAGGGGGGGCGAGCAGTACTTC.

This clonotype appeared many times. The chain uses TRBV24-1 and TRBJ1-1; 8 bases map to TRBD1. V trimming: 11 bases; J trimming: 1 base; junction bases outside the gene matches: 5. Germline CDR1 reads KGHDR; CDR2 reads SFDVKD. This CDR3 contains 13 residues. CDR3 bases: TGTGCCATTTCCGGGACAGGGAACACTGAAGCTTTCTTT. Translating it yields CAISGTGNTEAFF.

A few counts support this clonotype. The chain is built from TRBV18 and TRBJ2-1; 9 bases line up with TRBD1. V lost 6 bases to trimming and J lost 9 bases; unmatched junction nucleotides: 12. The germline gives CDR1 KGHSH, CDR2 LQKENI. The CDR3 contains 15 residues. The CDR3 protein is CASSLRDRDGSEQFF. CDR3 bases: TGTGCCAGCTCGCTCCGGGACAGGGACGGCAGTGAGCAGTTCTTC. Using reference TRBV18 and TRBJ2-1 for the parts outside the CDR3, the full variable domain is NAGVMQNPRHLVRRRGQEARLRCSPMKGHSHVYWYRQLPEEGLKFMVYLQKENIIDESGMPKERFSAEFPKEGPSILRIQQVVRGDSAAYFCASSLRDRDGSEQFFGPGTRLTVL.

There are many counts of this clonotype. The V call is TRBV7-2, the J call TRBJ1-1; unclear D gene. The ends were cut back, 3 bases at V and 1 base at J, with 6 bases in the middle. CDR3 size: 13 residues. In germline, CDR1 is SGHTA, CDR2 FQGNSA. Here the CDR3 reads CASSFWTNTEAFF. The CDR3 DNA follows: TGTGCCAGCAGCTTTTGGACGAACACTGAAGCTTTCTTT.

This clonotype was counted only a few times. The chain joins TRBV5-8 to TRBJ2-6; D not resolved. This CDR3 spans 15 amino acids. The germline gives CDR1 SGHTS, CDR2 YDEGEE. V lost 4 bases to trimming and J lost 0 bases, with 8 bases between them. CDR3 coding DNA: TGTGCCAGCAGCCTCGCTCACTCTGGGGCCAACGTCCTGACTTTC. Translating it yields CASSLAHSGANVLTF.

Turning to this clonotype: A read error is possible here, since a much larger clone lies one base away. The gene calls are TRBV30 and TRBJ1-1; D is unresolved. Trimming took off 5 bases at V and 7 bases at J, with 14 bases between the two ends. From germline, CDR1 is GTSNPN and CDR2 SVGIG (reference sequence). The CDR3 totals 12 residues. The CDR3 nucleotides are TGTGCCTGGGGTATTGCGGGCAGTGAAGCTTTCTTT. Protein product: CAWGIAGSEAFF.

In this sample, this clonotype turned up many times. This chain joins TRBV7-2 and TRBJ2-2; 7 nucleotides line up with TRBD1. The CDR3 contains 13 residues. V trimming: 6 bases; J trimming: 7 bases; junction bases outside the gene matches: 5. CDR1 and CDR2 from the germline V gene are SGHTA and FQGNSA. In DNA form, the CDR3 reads TGTGCCAGCAGACGAACAGGGGTCGGGGAGCTGTTTTTT. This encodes CASRRTGVGELFF.

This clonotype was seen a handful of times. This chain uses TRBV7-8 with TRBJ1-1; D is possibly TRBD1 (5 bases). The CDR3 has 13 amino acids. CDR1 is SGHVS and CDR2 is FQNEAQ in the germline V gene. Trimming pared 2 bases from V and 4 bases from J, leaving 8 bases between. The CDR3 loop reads CASSLRRVTEAFF. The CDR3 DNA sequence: TGTGCCAGCAGCTTACGCAGGGTCACTGAAGCTTTCTTT.

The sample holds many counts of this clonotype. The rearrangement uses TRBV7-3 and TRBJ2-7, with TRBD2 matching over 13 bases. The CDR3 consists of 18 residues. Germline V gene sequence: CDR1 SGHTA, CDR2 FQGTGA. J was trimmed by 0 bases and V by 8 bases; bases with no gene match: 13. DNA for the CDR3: TGTGCCAGCGGGGTACCGGGACTAGCGGGAAGGGCCTCCTACGAGCAGTACTTC. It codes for CASGVPGLAGRASYEQYF.